This entry describes one T cell receptor (beta chain). No antigen is known for it. This record belongs to a study of cytomegalovirus exposure and HLA in healthy donors. Study results and limitations: Among TCR sequences, most were rare, though some public TCRs appeared in many donors. A later analysis found common viral pathogens apparently linked to several of the most significant clusters. Sequencing probably produced one cluster of sequence variants that were highly shared. In vitro data verified three CMV-associated chains as specific for CMV antigens.

In the PCR, 60 Vbeta and 13 Jbeta primers were used. Assay: immunoSEQ multiplex PCR; the TCRdb copy retains only in-frame clones and omits some. The sample data list 53,000 or so clones. Germline CDR1 reads LNHDA; CDR2 reads SQIVND (reference sequence). The CDR3 loop spans 15 amino acids. J was trimmed by 8 bases and V by 3 bases; bases with no gene match: 12. The TCR originated in a male donor in good health and CMV-seropositive. What was sequenced was PBMCs. This sequence joins TRBV19 and TRBJ2-7; 8 bases agree with TRBD1. CDR3 DNA: TGTGCCAGTAGTATCCTGGACAGGGAATCCCCGAAGCAGTACTTC. Translation gives CASSILDRESPKQYF.